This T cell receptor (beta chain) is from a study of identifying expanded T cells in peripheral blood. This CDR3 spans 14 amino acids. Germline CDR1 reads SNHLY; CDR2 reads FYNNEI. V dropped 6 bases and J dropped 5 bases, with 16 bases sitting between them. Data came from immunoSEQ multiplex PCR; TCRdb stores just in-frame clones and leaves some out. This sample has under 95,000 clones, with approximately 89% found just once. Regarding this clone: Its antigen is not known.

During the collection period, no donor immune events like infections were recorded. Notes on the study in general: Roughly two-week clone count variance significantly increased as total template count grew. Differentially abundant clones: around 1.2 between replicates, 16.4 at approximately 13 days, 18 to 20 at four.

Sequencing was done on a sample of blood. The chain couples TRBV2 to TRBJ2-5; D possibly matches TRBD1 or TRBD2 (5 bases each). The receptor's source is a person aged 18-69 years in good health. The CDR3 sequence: CASRTGRTGETQYF. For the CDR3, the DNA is TGTGCCAGCAGAACGGGACGCACAGGCGAGACCCAGTACTTC.